The present entry profiles one T cell receptor (beta chain) with its context. Its antigen is currently unknown. This sample was taken from a study of shared clonotypes between healthy human individuals. Notes on the study in general: Richness estimates generally favored naive over memory subsets.

Healthy HIV-negative adults with no recent acute infections or vaccinations were recruited as donors. Clones were read by immunoSEQ multiplex PCR, and TCRdb kept only the in-frame ones, dropping some. The sample shows 2 million to 3 million clones, roughly 93% of them seen only once. Trimming removed 2 bases at V and 2 bases at J, with 17 bases between. CDR1 is SGHTA and CDR2 is FQGNSA in the germline V gene. The CDR3 length is 17 residues. This sequence joins TRBV7-2 and TRBJ2-3; a weak D match, TRBD2 (5 bases). Sequencing input: naive CD4+ T cells from PBMCs. Subset indicated: CD45RA+ positively selected. The clonotype was recovered from a man aged 18 to 35 in good health. Some clones in this sample may be carry-over from other donors' samples. The CDR3 nucleotides are TGTGCCAGCAGCTTAATGGCCCTAGAGGGAACCACAGATACGCAGTATTTT. It translates to CASSLMALEGTTDTQYF.